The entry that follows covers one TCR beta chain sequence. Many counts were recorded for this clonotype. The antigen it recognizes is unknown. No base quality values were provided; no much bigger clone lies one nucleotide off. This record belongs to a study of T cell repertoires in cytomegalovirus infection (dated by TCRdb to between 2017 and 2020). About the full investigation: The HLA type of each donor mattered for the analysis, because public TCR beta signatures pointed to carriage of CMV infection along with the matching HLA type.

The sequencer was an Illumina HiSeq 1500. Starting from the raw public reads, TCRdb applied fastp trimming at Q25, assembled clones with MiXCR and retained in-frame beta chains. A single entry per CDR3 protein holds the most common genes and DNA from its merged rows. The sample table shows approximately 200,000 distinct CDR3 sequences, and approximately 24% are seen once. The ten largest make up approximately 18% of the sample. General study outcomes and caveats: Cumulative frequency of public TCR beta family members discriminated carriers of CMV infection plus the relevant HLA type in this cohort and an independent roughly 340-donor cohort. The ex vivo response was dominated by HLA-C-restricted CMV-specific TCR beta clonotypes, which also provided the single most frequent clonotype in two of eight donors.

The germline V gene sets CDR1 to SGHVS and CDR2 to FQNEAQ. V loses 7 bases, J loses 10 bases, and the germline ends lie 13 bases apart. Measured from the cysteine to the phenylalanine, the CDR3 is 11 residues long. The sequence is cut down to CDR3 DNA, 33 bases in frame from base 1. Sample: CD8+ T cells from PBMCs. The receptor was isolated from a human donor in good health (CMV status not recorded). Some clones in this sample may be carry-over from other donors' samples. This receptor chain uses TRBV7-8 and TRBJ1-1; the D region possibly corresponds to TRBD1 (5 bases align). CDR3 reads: CASTFGGGAFF. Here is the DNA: TGTGCCAGCACCTTTGGGGGTGGAGCTTTCTTT.